This TCR beta chain was profiled in a study of early T cells in non-severe SARS-CoV-2 infection. Per the germline V gene, CDR1 is SQVTM and CDR2 is ANQGSEA. Deletions cut 6 bases from V and 7 bases from J, with 18 bases between. The CDR3 spans 13 residues. A single record per CDR3 protein comes from TCRdb applying MiXCR to the 5' RACE reads. The top ten hold more than 9.5% of the sample, which has approximately 26,000 distinct CDR3 sequences, about 4.5% seen once. Specimen: whole blood. The source is an adult who was a healthcare worker with PCR-confirmed SARS-CoV-2 infection or an uninfected control (not recorded which). The gene calls are TRBV29-1 and TRBJ2-5, with TRBD1 as a possible D gene (5 bases). CDR3 in DNA: TGCAGCGTCTCCCCTACAGGTTCTATGACCCAGTACTTC. Translation gives CSVSPTGSMTQYF. Supplemented by reference TRBV29-1 and TRBJ2-5, the full variable domain reads SAVISQKPSRDICQRGTSLTIQCQVDSQVTMMFWYRQQPGQSLTLIATANQGSEATYESGFVIDKFPISRPNLTFSTLTVSNMSPEDSSIYLCSVSPTGSMTQYFGPGTRLLVL.